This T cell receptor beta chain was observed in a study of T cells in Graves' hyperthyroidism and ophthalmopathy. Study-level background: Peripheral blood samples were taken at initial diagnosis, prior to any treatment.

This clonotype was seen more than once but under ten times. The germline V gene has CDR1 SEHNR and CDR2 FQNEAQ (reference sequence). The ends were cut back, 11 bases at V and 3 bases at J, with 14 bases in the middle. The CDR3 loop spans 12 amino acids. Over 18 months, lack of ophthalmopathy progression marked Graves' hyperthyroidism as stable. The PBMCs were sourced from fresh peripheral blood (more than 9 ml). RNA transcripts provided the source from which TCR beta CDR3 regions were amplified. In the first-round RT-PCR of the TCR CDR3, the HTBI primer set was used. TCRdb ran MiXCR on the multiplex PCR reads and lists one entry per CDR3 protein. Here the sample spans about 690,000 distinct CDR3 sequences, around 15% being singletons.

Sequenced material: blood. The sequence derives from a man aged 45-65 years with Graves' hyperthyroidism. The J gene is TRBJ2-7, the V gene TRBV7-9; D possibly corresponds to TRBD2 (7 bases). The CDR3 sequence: CAGGAGDYEQYF. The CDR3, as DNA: TGTGCCGGGGGGGCGGGAGACTACGAGCAGTACTTC. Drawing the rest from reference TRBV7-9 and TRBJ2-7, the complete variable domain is DTGVSQNPRHKITKRGQNVTFRCDPISEHNRLYWYRQTLGQGPEFLTYFQNEAQLEKSRLLSDRFSAERPKGSFSTLEIQRTEQGDSAMYLCAGGAGDYEQYFGPGTRLTVT.